This T cell receptor (beta chain) was sequenced for a study of control samples from healthy donors and cancer patients. Trimming removed 7 bases at V and 5 bases at J, with 25 bases between. CDR3 length: 17 amino acids. CDR1 is SGHVS, CDR2 FNYEAQ, per germline. Measured with immunoSEQ multiplex PCR; TCRdb has only the in-frame clones, and not every one. The data contain 65,000 to 100,000 clones, 91% of them singletons. The chain carries TRBV7-6 and TRBJ2-3; D is perhaps TRBD1 or TRBD2 (5 bases each). The TCR sequence derives from a man aged 50 or older in good health. The specimen was blood. The CDR3 sequence is CASTDLPPGTLRDTQYF. CDR3 sequence (DNA): TGTGCCAGCACCGACCTTCCCCCCGGGACCTTACGAGATACGCAGTATTTT.